The rows below give T cell receptor beta chains drawn from one sample of a study of identical twins. TCRdb ran MiXCR on the 5' RACE reads and lists one entry per CDR3 protein. The profile shows approximately 1.8 million distinct CDR3 sequences, under 35% of them singletons. Sequenced input: cord blood. The receptors stem from a newborn girl in good health. The CDR3 runs from the conserved cysteine through the conserved F or W. D genes are given only for firm matches. Some rows have no size entry. The others give once, few or many, or a class for an expanded clone.

D gene: TRBD1; V gene: TRBV12-3/TRBV12-4; J gene: TRBJ2-3; clone size: many; CDR3 DNA: TGTGCCAGCAGCCGAGGACAGGATACAGATACGCAGTATTTT; CDR3 protein: CASSRGQDTDTQYF
D gene: -; V gene: TRBV7-9; J gene: TRBJ2-1; clone size: -; CDR3 DNA: TGTGCCAGCAGCTTAGGGCAGGGCGCCTCCTACAATGAGCAGTTCTTC; CDR3 protein: CASSLGQGASYNEQFF
D gene: -; V gene: TRBV20-1; J gene: TRBJ2-3; clone size: -; CDR3 DNA: TGCAGTGCTGCGGAGGGCGAAAGTTACACAGATACGCAGTATTTT; CDR3 protein: CSAAEGESYTDTQYF
D gene: -; V gene: TRBV12-3/TRBV12-4; J gene: TRBJ2-5; clone size: -; CDR3 DNA: TGTGCCAGCGTGGGGACTTCGGCAGCGACCCAGTACTTC; CDR3 protein: CASVGTSAATQYF
D gene: TRBD2; V gene: TRBV15; J gene: TRBJ2-5; clone size: few; CDR3 DNA: TGTGCCACCAGCACAGGACTAGTGCGAGAGACCCAGTACTTC; CDR3 protein: CATSTGLVRETQYF
D gene: -; V gene: TRBV21-1; J gene: TRBJ2-4; clone size: few; CDR3 DNA: TGTGCCAGCAGCAAGTCAGAGACTAGCGGGCGTGAGCAGTACTTC; CDR3 protein: CASSKSETSGREQYF
D gene: -; V gene: TRBV29-1; J gene: TRBJ2-5; clone size: few; CDR3 DNA: TGCAGCGTGGAACACCTCCAAGAGACCCAGTACTTC; CDR3 protein: CSVEHLQETQYF
D gene: -; V gene: TRBV6-5; J gene: TRBJ1-1; clone size: -; CDR3 DNA: TGTGCCAGCAGTTACGCCGGGGCCTCGAACACTGAAGCTTTCTTT; CDR3 protein: CASSYAGASNTEAFF
D gene: -; V gene: TRBV5-1; J gene: TRBJ2-2; clone size: -; CDR3 DNA: TGCGCCTCCCACAGGGGACTGAACACCGGGGAGCTGTTTTTT; CDR3 protein: CASHRGLNTGELFF
D gene: TRBD2; V gene: TRBV10-3; J gene: TRBJ2-3; clone size: -; CDR3 DNA: TGTGCCATCAGTGAGGCCGGGACTAGCGGCGGTACGCAGTATTTT; CDR3 protein: CAISEAGTSGGTQYF
D gene: TRBD1; V gene: TRBV7-2; J gene: TRBJ1-2; clone size: few; CDR3 DNA: TGTGCCAGCAGCACCGCCGGGACAGTAACTAACTATGGCTACACCTTC; CDR3 protein: CASSTAGTVTNYGYTF
D gene: -; V gene: TRBV20-1; J gene: TRBJ2-7; clone size: -; CDR3 DNA: TGCAGTTCCCCTGAACTAACCTCCTACGAGCAGTACTTC; CDR3 protein: CSSPELTSYEQYF
D gene: -; V gene: TRBV10-3; J gene: TRBJ1-1; clone size: few; CDR3 DNA: TGTGCCATCAGTGACAGTACAGGGGAAGCTTTCTTT; CDR3 protein: CAISDSTGEAFF
D gene: TRBD1; V gene: TRBV4-1; J gene: TRBJ1-1; clone size: -; CDR3 DNA: TGCGCCAGCAGCCAACTATACAGGGGGCCGAACACTGAAGCTTTCTTT; CDR3 protein: CASSQLYRGPNTEAFF
D gene: -; V gene: TRBV29-1; J gene: TRBJ1-1; clone size: few; CDR3 DNA: TGCAGCGTTGTTCGGGGGGGGAGACTCACTGAAGCTTTCTTT; CDR3 protein: CSVVRGGRLTEAFF
D gene: -; V gene: TRBV18; J gene: TRBJ2-7; clone size: many; CDR3 DNA: TGTGCCAGCTCACCACCGGACACCTACGAGCAGTACTTC; CDR3 protein: CASSPPDTYEQYF
D gene: TRBD1; V gene: TRBV6-1; J gene: TRBJ1-6; clone size: few; CDR3 DNA: TGTGCCAGCAGTGGGGTGACAGGGAGGGGTTCACCCCTCCACTTT; CDR3 protein: CASSGVTGRGSPLHF
D gene: TRBD2; V gene: TRBV10-3; J gene: TRBJ2-1; clone size: few; CDR3 DNA: TGTGCCATCAAATGGCTAGCGGGAGAGGCTGGTGAGCAGTTCTTC; CDR3 protein: CAIKWLAGEAGEQFF
D gene: -; V gene: TRBV20-1; J gene: TRBJ2-3; clone size: -; CDR3 DNA: TGCAGTGCTAGAGCTTGGCAGCTTTCATCAGATACGCAGTATTTT; CDR3 protein: CSARAWQLSSDTQYF
D gene: -; V gene: TRBV20-1; J gene: TRBJ2-7; clone size: -; CDR3 DNA: TGCAGTGCTAGACGGACAGAGACCTACGAGCAGTACTTC; CDR3 protein: CSARRTETYEQYF
D gene: TRBD2; V gene: TRBV20-1; J gene: TRBJ2-3; clone size: -; CDR3 DNA: TGCAGTGCTAGACGGACTAGCCTGCACACAGATACGCAGTATTTT; CDR3 protein: CSARRTSLHTDTQYF
D gene: -; V gene: TRBV5-5; J gene: TRBJ1-1; clone size: -; CDR3 DNA: TGTGCCAGCAGCCTCCGGGGGGGGGCTGTGAACACTGAAGCTTTCTTT; CDR3 protein: CASSLRGGAVNTEAFF
D gene: TRBD1; V gene: TRBV5-6; J gene: TRBJ2-3; clone size: -; CDR3 DNA: TGTGCCAGCAGCTTAACCCGACAGGGCCCGGGCACAGATACGCAGTATTTT; CDR3 protein: CASSLTRQGPGTDTQYF
D gene: TRBD2; V gene: TRBV2; J gene: TRBJ2-7; clone size: -; CDR3 DNA: TGTGCCAGCAGGGCCCTAGCGGCCAGCTCCTACGAGCAGTACTTC; CDR3 protein: CASRALAASSYEQYF
D gene: -; V gene: TRBV12-3/TRBV12-4; J gene: TRBJ2-1; clone size: -; CDR3 DNA: TGTGCCAGCAGTTTCAGAGCCGCAGGGATTATAGATATAGGTGAGCAGTTCTTC; CDR3 protein: CASSFRAAGIIDIGEQFF
D gene: TRBD1; V gene: TRBV27; J gene: TRBJ1-1; clone size: few; CDR3 DNA: TGTGCCAGCAGTTTATCACAGGGGAAGACTGAAGCTTTCTTT; CDR3 protein: CASSLSQGKTEAFF
D gene: -; V gene: TRBV5-6; J gene: TRBJ1-1; clone size: -; CDR3 DNA: TGTGCCAGCAGCTTGGAGCAGGGTTTTGCTTTCTTT; CDR3 protein: CASSLEQGFAFF
D gene: TRBD2; V gene: TRBV9; J gene: TRBJ2-3; clone size: -; CDR3 DNA: TGTGCCAGCAGCGTAAGCGGGGGGATCATCACAGATACGCAGTATTTT; CDR3 protein: CASSVSGGIITDTQYF
D gene: TRBD1; V gene: TRBV5-1; J gene: TRBJ2-4; clone size: -; CDR3 DNA: TGCGCCAGCAGCCATGGTGTGGGGACAGGCGCCCTTTTAGCCAAAAACATTCAGTACTTC; CDR3 protein: CASSHGVGTGALLAKNIQYF
D gene: TRBD1; V gene: TRBV11-2; J gene: TRBJ1-6; clone size: -; CDR3 DNA: TGTGCCAGCAGCTTACCACAGGGGCGGAATTCACCCCTCCACTTT; CDR3 protein: CASSLPQGRNSPLHF
D gene: -; V gene: TRBV25-1; J gene: TRBJ2-4; clone size: few; CDR3 DNA: TGTGCCAGCAGCGCTGCATCAGATATTCAGTACTTC; CDR3 protein: CASSAASDIQYF
D gene: -; V gene: TRBV7-9; J gene: TRBJ1-2; clone size: -; CDR3 DNA: TGTGCCAGCAGCTTAACCAGCCTCGGCTACACCTTC; CDR3 protein: CASSLTSLGYTF
D gene: -; V gene: TRBV10-3; J gene: TRBJ2-3; clone size: -; CDR3 DNA: TGTGCCATCACCGAATCAGGAGCAGATACGCAGTATTTT; CDR3 protein: CAITESGADTQYF
D gene: -; V gene: TRBV12-3/TRBV12-4; J gene: TRBJ2-5; clone size: -; CDR3 DNA: TGTGCCAGCAGGGGACACCCCCAAGAGACCCAGTACTTC; CDR3 protein: CASRGHPQETQYF
D gene: TRBD1; V gene: TRBV5-6; J gene: TRBJ2-7; clone size: -; CDR3 DNA: TGTGCCAGCAGCAGGGGGACAGGGGCCCCCCTCGAGCAGTACTTC; CDR3 protein: CASSRGTGAPLEQYF
D gene: -; V gene: TRBV28; J gene: TRBJ1-6; clone size: -; CDR3 DNA: TGTGCCAGCAGCCAGGGACACAGGAATTCACCCCTCCACTTT; CDR3 protein: CASSQGHRNSPLHF
D gene: -; V gene: TRBV6-6; J gene: TRBJ2-5; clone size: -; CDR3 DNA: TGTGCCAGCAGTTACTTACCCGGGGGCTGGACCCAGTACTTC; CDR3 protein: CASSYLPGGWTQYF